The 7 T cell receptor beta chains listed next were all sequenced from one sample in a study of molecular identifiers for immune sequencing clone quantification. TCRdb reprocessed the PCR reads via MiXCR and lists one record per CDR3 protein. The sample contains about 640,000 distinct CDR3 sequences, approximately 20% of which appear only once. The source material was naive CD8+ T cells from blood, with Jurkat cell RNA spiked in. Indicated subset: FACS-sorted CD8+CD4-CCR7+CD45RA+ naive T cells. Receptors were obtained from a human donor in good health. Some libraries in this study had Jurkat cell RNA spiked in.

This clonotype was seen a handful of times. This sequence joins TRBV7-8 and TRBJ2-1, with D perhaps matching TRBD1 or TRBD2 (6 bases each). This CDR3 region has 17 residues. The V gene's germline CDR1 is SGHVS and CDR2 FQNEAQ. Trimming removed 9 bases from V and 4 bases from J, with 25 bases in between. Here the CDR3 reads CASEWGAKDVDYNEQFF. The CDR3 DNA follows: TGTGCCAGTGAATGGGGGGCGAAAGATGTCGATTACAATGAGCAGTTCTTC.

This clonotype was seen a few times. This sequence joins TRBV24-1 and TRBJ2-3; 9 nucleotides agree with TRBD1. This CDR3 has 17 residues. Germline lookup yields CDR1 KGHDR and CDR2 SFDVKD. V shed 4 bases and J 4 bases; nucleotides not matched to a gene: 11. CDR3 DNA sequence: TGTGCCACCAGTGACCAACGCACAGGGGGCAGCGCAGATACGCAGTATTTT. Its protein product is CATSDQRTGGSADTQYF.

The count of this clonotype is one. A clone one base away is much larger, so this may be a read error. The rearrangement joins TRBV5-4 to TRBJ2-3; tentatively, D is TRBD1 or TRBD2 (5 bases each). Trimming took 4 bases from V and 1 from J, leaving 13 bases between them. Germline V lookup: CDR1 SGHNT, CDR2 YYREEE (reference sequence). This CDR3 has 15 amino acids. CDR3 region: CASSPRRGGTDTQYF. CDR3 coding DNA: TGTGCCAGCAGCCCCCGACGGGGCGGCACAGATACGCAGTATTTT.

About this clonotype: A much larger clone is a single base away; this may be a read error. V is TRBV6-1 and J is TRBJ1-4; D is ambiguous. The germline gives CDR1 MNHNS, CDR2 SASEGT. The CDR3 has 17 amino acids. The CDR3 loop is CASSEALLHGPREKLSF. In nucleotides, the CDR3 is TGTGCCAGCAGTGAAGCGCTTCTGCACGGGCCCCGAGAAAAACTGTCTTTT.

In its sample, this clonotype was seen many times. V usage is TRBV7-6 and J usage is TRBJ2-7; D uncertain. Per germline, CDR1 SGHVS and CDR2 FNYEAQ. The CDR3 length is 15 residues. Trimming pared 1 base from V and 2 bases from J, leaving 12 bases between. CDR3 in amino acids: CASSLGPGVTYEQYF. The CDR3 region has the DNA TGTGCCAGCAGCTTAGGCCCAGGAGTTACCTACGAGCAGTACTTC.

The chain employs TRBV14 and TRBJ2-1, with D hard to call. The CDR3 extends over 14 amino acids. The V end lost 2 bases, the J end lost 5 bases, and 10 bases lay between the germline ends. Germline CDR1 SGHDN, CDR2 FVKESK. DNA of the CDR3: TGTGCCAGCAGCCAATGGTACAGCCACAATGAGCAGTTCTTC. This encodes CASSQWYSHNEQFF.

The table lists this clonotype with many counts. The genes are TRBV12-3 or TRBV12-4 and TRBJ1-1; possibly TRBD1 for D (5 bases). The CDR3 covers 15 residues. Trimming took 5 bases from V and 1 from J, leaving 14 bases between them. The CDR3, as DNA: TGTGCCAGCAGTCATACCGGGGGGAGGAACACTGAAGCTTTCTTT. This sequence encodes CASSHTGGRNTEAFF.